This section outlines one T cell receptor beta chain sequence together with its context. CDR3 length: 16 residues. Between the trimmed V and J ends, which lost 7 bases and 5 bases, there was a span of 20 bases. CDR1 is MNHEY, CDR2 SVGAGI, per germline. Via MiXCR, TCRdb re-called the reads, giving one row per CDR3 protein. The sample lists around 280,000 distinct CDR3 sequences; around 9.1% were seen once. This entry comes from a study of T cell repertoires in cytomegalovirus infection. The chain employs TRBV6-5 and TRBJ2-2; TRBD1 might be the D (6 bases). The sequence derives from a human donor in good health (CMV status not recorded). Some clones in this sample may be carry-over from other donors' samples. Source material: PBMCs. CDR3 residues: CASTPSRGRGTGELFF. The CDR3 nucleotides are TGTGCCAGCACCCCTTCTCGGGGCAGGGGTACCGGGGAGCTGTTTTTT.